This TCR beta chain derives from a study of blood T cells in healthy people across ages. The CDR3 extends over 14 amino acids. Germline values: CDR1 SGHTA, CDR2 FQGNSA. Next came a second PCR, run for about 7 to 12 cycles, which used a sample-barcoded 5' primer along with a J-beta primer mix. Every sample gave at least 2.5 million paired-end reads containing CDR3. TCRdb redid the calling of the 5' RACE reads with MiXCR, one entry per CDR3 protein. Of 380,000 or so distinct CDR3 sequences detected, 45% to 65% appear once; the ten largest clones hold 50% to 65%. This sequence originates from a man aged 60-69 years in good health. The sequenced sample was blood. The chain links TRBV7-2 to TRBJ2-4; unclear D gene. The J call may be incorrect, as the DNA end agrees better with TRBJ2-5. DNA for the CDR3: TGTGCCAGCAGCTTTAGCTCCCCAGCGGAGACCCAGTACTTC. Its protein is CASSFSSPAETQYF.